The 8 T cell receptor beta chains below were found in one sample sequenced in a study of human T cells and chemical hapten exposure. TCRdb recomputed calls from the RACE reads with MiXCR, one row per CDR3 protein. This sample yields tens of thousands of distinct CDR3 sequences, of which roughly a tenth are seen a single time; around 3.9% belongs to the top ten. The time point denotes: pre-sensitization, week 0. Treatment described: therapeutic diphenylcyclopropenone sensitization with weekly scalp DPC. Sample: whole blood, taken in connection with sensitization to the hapten diphenylcyclopropenone (DPC). Receptor source: a woman aged 40 to 50 with alopecia areata. Some clones in this sample may be carry-over from other donors' samples.

This clonotype showed up many times. V usage is TRBV5-1 and J usage is TRBJ2-7; D is unclear. Germline V gene data show CDR1 as SGHRS and CDR2 as YFSETQ. This CDR3 is 14 amino acids long. Deletions cut 0 bases from V and 5 bases from J, with 12 bases between. As DNA, the CDR3 is TGCGCCAGCAGCTTGGCCGGCCATCTCCACGAGCAGTACTTC. It translates to CASSLAGHLHEQYF.

In its sample, this clonotype was seen many times. The chain has TRBV20-1 and TRBJ2-7, with TRBD1 as a possible D gene (5 bases). Trimming pared 3 bases from V and 2 bases from J, leaving 11 bases between. Germline CDR1 DFQATT, CDR2 SNEGSKA (reference sequence). There are 13 residues in the CDR3. CDR3 sequence (DNA): TGCAGTGCTAGTCCCGACAGTCCCTACGAGCAGTACTTC. Amino acids: CSASPDSPYEQYF.

The V call is TRBV3-1, the J call TRBJ2-3, with D possibly being TRBD1 or TRBD2 (5 bases each). V was trimmed by 1 base and J by 5 bases, leaving 10 bases between them. This CDR3 is built from 14 residues. Germline V gene data show CDR1 as LGHDT and CDR2 as YNNKEL (reference sequence). DNA of the CDR3: TGTGCCAGCAGCCAAGGGGGGTTAAGAGATACGCAGTATTTT. This sequence encodes CASSQGGLRDTQYF.

This clonotype was counted at least ten times. The chain couples TRBV10-3 to TRBJ1-5, with D maybe TRBD1 (5 bases). V shed 8 bases and J shed 5 bases, with 13 bases lying between them. Germline V lookup: CDR1 ENHRY, CDR2 SYGVKD. There are 13 residues in the CDR3. The CDR3 nucleotides read TGTGCCATCCGGGGCAGGGAAGATCAGCCCCAGCATTTT. This translates into CAIRGREDQPQHF.

This clonotype showed up many times. CDR3 nucleotide sequence: TGTGCCAGCAGCTACACTAGCGGGGCAACAGATACGCAGTATTTT. This encodes CASSYTSGATDTQYF. The V and J genes are TRBV7-9 and TRBJ2-3; 10 bases fit TRBD2. Germline V gene sequence: CDR1 SEHNR, CDR2 FQNEAQ (reference sequence). The CDR3 sequence is 15 residues long. Germline trimming cut 4 bases from V and 3 bases from J; bases unmatched to any gene: 4.

This sequence joins TRBV30 and TRBJ2-5; D might be TRBD1 (6 bases). In germline, CDR1 is GTSNPN, CDR2 SVGIG (reference sequence). This CDR3 has 17 residues. Trimming removed 5 bases at V and 3 bases at J, with 25 bases between. As DNA, the CDR3 is TGTGCCTGGTCCTACGGTTGGAGGACAGCACAAGAAGAGACCCAGTACTTC. Translated, it gives CAWSYGWRTAQEETQYF. The full variable domain, in which reference TRBV30 and TRBJ2-5 provide the parts outside the CDR3, is SQTIHQWPATLVQPVGSPLSLECTVEGTSNPNLYWYRQAAGRGLQLLFYSVGIGQISSEVPQNLSASRPQDRQFILSSKKLLLSDSGFYLCAWSYGWRTAQEETQYFGPGTRLLVL.

This clonotype has ten or more counts. The V gene is TRBV4-3, the J gene TRBJ1-3; TRBD1 matches 7 bases. From germline, CDR1 is LGHNA and CDR2 YSLEER. The length of the CDR3 is 17 residues. V shed 0 bases, J shed 3 bases, and the junction held 8 bases outside the gene matches. Written as DNA, the CDR3 is TGCGCCAGCAGCCAAGATGGGCCAAGGGGGCTTGGAAACACCATATATTTT. The encoded protein is CASSQDGPRGLGNTIYF.

This clonotype was recorded at least ten times. The V gene is TRBV9, the J gene TRBJ1-1; TRBD1 might be the D (6 bases). The length of the CDR3 is 15 residues. V lost 4 bases and J 4 bases, leaving 17 bases between the germline ends. CDR1 SGDLS and CDR2 YYNGEE come from the germline V gene. Written as DNA, the CDR3 is TGTGCCAGCAGCTTTTCAGGGGCAGCGGGCACTGAAGCTTTCTTT. Protein sequence: CASSFSGAAGTEAFF.